This T cell receptor beta chain was captured by sequencing in a study of siplizumab effects on memory and regulatory T cells. Study context: The pairing of mixed lymphocyte reactions set siplizumab at approximately 0.98 ug/mL against the absence of drug. General study findings and limits: Suppressive capability of dividing Tregs from siplizumab cultures went unverified. Sequences below about 10^-5 frequency were poorly captured, and few alloreactive clones mapped to unstimulated subsets.

Assays were performed on about 10^5 TCR templates per sample. Clones were sequenced by immunoSEQ multiplex PCR, and TCRdb holds only the in-frame ones, with some missing. Of some 14,000 clones listed, approximately 45% are singletons. Mixed lymphocyte reaction cells underwent five to six days of coculture at 37°C. This CDR3 has 14 residues. The germline V gene has CDR1 MNHEY and CDR2 SMNVEV (reference sequence). The germline V and J ends were trimmed by 7 bases and 0 bases, with 12 bases remaining between them. As regards this clone: The antigen is undetermined.

The receptor's source is a human donor in good health; the cells came from an allogeneic mixed lymphocyte reaction. Some clones in this sample may be carry-over from other donors' samples. The J gene is TRBJ2-5, the V gene TRBV27, with D possibly matching TRBD1 (5 bases). Sample: CFSE-low (dividing) CD4+ T cells sorted from an allogeneic mixed lymphocyte reaction. CDR3 DNA sequence: TGTGCCAGCAAGGGATGGGGCCACCAAGAGACCCAGTACTTC. Residues: CASKGWGHQETQYF.